The 28 T cell receptor beta chains below were found in one sample sequenced in a study of human T cells and chemical hapten exposure. Documented time point: patch test 3, about 24 weeks after DPC sensitization. Stated treatment: therapeutic diphenylcyclopropenone sensitization with weekly scalp DPC. TCRdb processed the RACE reads anew with MiXCR; each CDR3 protein has one entry. This table has about 160,000 distinct CDR3 sequences, about 27% appearing once. This specimen was whole blood, taken in connection with sensitization to the hapten diphenylcyclopropenone (DPC). The receptors derive from a woman under 30 with alopecia areata. Some clones in this sample may be carry-over from other donors' samples.

This clonotype showed up just a few times. The rearrangement joins TRBV28 to TRBJ1-1; D might be TRBD1 (6 bases). Per the germline V gene, CDR1 is MDHEN and CDR2 is SYDVKM. Trimming shortened V by 10 bases and J by 1 base, and 22 bases separated the two germline ends. The CDR3 sequence is 16 residues long. In nucleotides, the CDR3 is TGTGCCACCCTAAGCGTTTCGGGCAGGGGGAACACTGAAGCTTTCTTT. It yields the protein CATLSVSGRGNTEAFF.

This rearrangement joins TRBV5-1 to TRBJ1-4; 7 bases map to TRBD1. Trimming removed 4 bases from V and 8 bases from J; junction bases left unmatched: 11. The CDR3 runs to 15 residues. The germline CDR1 and CDR2 sequences are SGHRS and YFSETQ. CDR3 sequence: CASSVSRGNTEKLFF. CDR3 nucleotide sequence: TGCGCCAGCAGCGTCTCCAGGGGGAATACAGAAAAACTGTTTTTT.

In regard to this clonotype: One end of the junction does not line up with germline, which may come from a read error. The rearrangement links TRBV7-2 to TRBJ2-2; D may be TRBD2 (6 bases). The CDR3 covers 12 residues. Per the germline V gene, CDR1 is SGHTA and CDR2 is FQGNSA. CDR3 DNA: TGTGCCAGCAGCTTAGCGGGCGGGGAGCTGTCTTTT. This encodes CASSLAGGELSF.

The rearrangement links TRBV7-2 to TRBJ2-7; tentative D call: TRBD2 (5 bases). The CDR3 loop spans 16 amino acids. Deletions cut 5 bases from V and 0 bases from J, with 17 bases between. The germline V gene has CDR1 SGHTA and CDR2 FQGNSA. For the CDR3, the DNA is TGTGCCAGCAGCCCTTCGCGGACTGACCGCTCCTACGAGCAGTACTTC. Translation: CASSPSRTDRSYEQYF.

In its sample, this clonotype was seen a few times. The V and J genes are TRBV18 and TRBJ1-1, with D possibly TRBD1 on 6 matching bases. Per germline, CDR1 KGHSH and CDR2 LQKENI. Trimming took off 2 bases at V and 5 bases at J, with 18 bases between the two ends. The CDR3 consists of 16 residues. The CDR3 DNA sequence: TGTGCCAGCTCACCAAATATGGGGGGCGGTGGGACTGAAGCTTTCTTT. The encoded protein is CASSPNMGGGGTEAFF.

This clonotype was seen a handful of times. The chain employs TRBV4-1 and TRBJ2-1; TRBD1 aligns across 10 bases. The CDR3 length is 15 residues. V lost 4 bases, J lost 7 bases, and 7 bases stayed unmatched. Germline CDR1 and CDR2: MGHRA and YSYEKL. DNA for the CDR3: TGCGCCAGCAGCCTCCCCGGGACAGGGGCAAATGAGCAGTTCTTC. Translation: CASSLPGTGANEQFF.

This clonotype was recorded a few times. The rearrangement joins TRBV20-1 to TRBJ2-7; 10 nucleotides match TRBD2. The CDR3 has 14 residues. The trim removed 4 bases at V and 0 bases at J, leaving 3 bases unmatched. Germline values: CDR1 DFQATT, CDR2 SNEGSKA (reference sequence). In DNA form, the CDR3 reads TGCAGTGCTACGCTAGCGGGGGACTCCTACGAGCAGTACTTC. It is translated as CSATLAGDSYEQYF.

This clonotype was seen more than once but under ten times. The J gene is TRBJ2-3, the V gene TRBV7-3; TRBD2 matches at 8 bases. Germline values: CDR1 SGHTA, CDR2 FQGTGA. The CDR3 sequence is 15 residues long. The ends lost 5 bases at V and 5 bases at J; junction bases unmatched: 9. Written as DNA, the CDR3 is TGTGCCAGCAGCGTAAGCGGGGGTTGGGGAGATACGCAGTATTTT. This encodes CASSVSGGWGDTQYF.

This clonotype showed up just a few times. The rearrangement uses TRBV2 and TRBJ2-1; D gene ambiguous. Germline V CDR1 and CDR2: SNHLY, FYNNEI. The germline V and J ends were trimmed by 8 bases and 5 bases, with 10 bases remaining between them. The CDR3 is 12 residues long. The CDR3 spells CASFRLNNEQFF. The DNA of the CDR3 is TGTGCCAGCTTCCGACTGAACAATGAGCAGTTCTTC.

Only a few counts were recorded for this clonotype. The CDR3 loop reads CASSEDQTSGSETQYF. Written as DNA, the CDR3 is TGTGCCAGCAGTGAGGACCAGACTAGCGGGAGTGAGACCCAGTACTTC. The J gene is TRBJ2-5, the V gene TRBV25-1, with TRBD2 matching 12 bases. Per germline, CDR1 MGHDK and CDR2 SYGVNS. The CDR3 has 16 residues. Trimming cost V 3 bases and J 5 bases; bases outside gene matches: 7. Based on the CDR3 plus reference TRBV25-1 and TRBJ2-5, the full variable domain is EADIYQTPRYLVIGTGKKITLECSQTMGHDKMYWYQQDPGMELHLIHYSYGVNSTEKGDLSSESTVSRIRTEHFPLTLESARPSHTSQYLCASSEDQTSGSETQYFGPGTRLLVL.

This clonotype occurred a few times. The rearrangement joins TRBV5-1 to TRBJ2-5; D is undetermined. The CDR3 runs 13 residues. Trimming took 1 base from V and 4 from J, leaving 8 bases between them. Germline CDR1 SGHRS, CDR2 YFSETQ. CDR3 sequence (DNA): TGCGCCAGCAGCTTGATAGTAGGAGAGACCCAGTACTTC. Translating gives CASSLIVGETQYF.

The V call is TRBV7-2, the J call TRBJ2-7; 8 bases align to TRBD2. Germline V gene sequence: CDR1 SGHTA, CDR2 FQGNSA. This CDR3 spans 15 amino acids. The V gene end was trimmed by 5 bases and the J gene end by 2 bases; junction bases not matched to a gene: 8. In nucleotides, the CDR3 is TGTGCCAGCAGCCCCCAGCTAGCGGGCCCCTACGAGCAGTACTTC. Translation gives CASSPQLAGPYEQYF.

V usage is TRBV20-1 and J usage is TRBJ2-3; TRBD2 matches 10 bases. Germline V gene sequence: CDR1 DFQATT, CDR2 SNEGSKA (reference sequence). The CDR3 totals 12 residues. The ends lost 7 bases at V and 10 bases at J; junction bases unmatched: 8. The CDR3 here is CSVRLAGAAQYF. The CDR3 DNA reads as TGCAGTGTGAGACTAGCGGGCGCTGCGCAGTATTTT.

V is TRBV27 and J is TRBJ1-6, with D uncertain. Germline values: CDR1 MNHEY, CDR2 SMNVEV (reference sequence). The length of the CDR3 is 12 residues. Trimming took off 5 bases at V and 10 bases at J, with 9 bases between the two ends. DNA of the CDR3: TGTGCCAGCAGTCCAGGACGATCACCCCTCCACTTT. It translates to CASSPGRSPLHF.

This clonotype appeared a few times. The chain joins TRBV5-1 to TRBJ1-1; D is unresolved. Trimming left V 4 bases short and J 2 bases short, with 9 bases between. The CDR3 consists of 13 residues. Germline V gene lookup returns CDR1 SGHRS and CDR2 YFSETQ. This CDR3 is CASSPGINTEAFF. For the CDR3, the DNA is TGCGCCAGCAGCCCGGGGATAAACACTGAAGCTTTCTTT.

The chain recombines TRBV6-2 or TRBV6-3 with TRBJ2-7; D perhaps matches TRBD1 (6 bases). Trimming left V 7 bases short and J 3 bases short, with 19 bases between. Germline-derived CDR1 and CDR2 are MNHEY and SVGEGT. CDR3 length: 15 residues. The CDR3 reads CASTAIVGAFYEQYF. CDR3 coding DNA: TGTGCCAGCACCGCGATTGTGGGGGCTTTCTACGAGCAGTACTTC.

This clonotype was seen only a few times. CDR3 sequence reads: CASPPGGQETQYF. DNA for the CDR3: TGTGCCAGCCCACCAGGGGGTCAGGAGACCCAGTACTTC. The rearrangement links TRBV2 to TRBJ2-5; 7 nucleotides match TRBD1. The CDR3 spans 13 residues. Germline V gives CDR1 SNHLY, CDR2 FYNNEI. With V trimmed by 8 bases and J by 5 bases, 8 bases remained unmatched.

This chain joins TRBV5-1 and TRBJ2-1; D is possibly TRBD1 or TRBD2 (6 bases each). Germline CDR1 is SGHRS and CDR2 is YFSETQ. The CDR3 loop spans 15 amino acids. V shed 4 bases and J shed 3 bases, with 14 bases lying between them. CDR3 DNA: TGCGCCAGCAGCATGATAGGGGGGCGCTACAATGAGCAGTTCTTC. Its protein is CASSMIGGRYNEQFF.

This clonotype was found a few times. CDR3 DNA: TGTGCCAGCAGTTTTCGGGAGCGGGGGCCAGATACGCAGTATTTT. Translating gives CASSFRERGPDTQYF. The rearrangement uses TRBV12-3 or TRBV12-4 and TRBJ2-3; 8 bases align to TRBD2. Losses at the gene ends were 3 bases for V and 4 bases for J; bases not matched to a gene: 6. The CDR3 contains 15 residues.

This clonotype was counted a few times. The rearrangement joins TRBV7-6 to TRBJ1-5; D unresolved. The CDR3 consists of 15 residues. Germline V gene lookup returns CDR1 SGHVS and CDR2 FNYEAQ. The V and J ends lost 2 bases and 2 bases respectively, with 10 bases between them. The CDR3: CASSLYGTGNQPQHF. In DNA form, the CDR3 reads TGTGCCAGCAGCTTATACGGCACGGGCAATCAGCCCCAGCATTTT.

V gene TRBV7-2 combines with J gene TRBJ1-4; no clear D. V was cut by 3 bases and J by 8 bases, with 10 bases left in between. The CDR3 is 13 residues long. Per germline, CDR1 SGHTA and CDR2 FQGNSA. CDR3 amino acids: CASSLERKEKLFF. CDR3 nucleotide sequence: TGTGCCAGCAGCTTGGAGAGGAAGGAAAAACTGTTTTTT.

This clonotype has a handful of counts. This chain uses TRBV7-9 with TRBJ2-7; perhaps D is TRBD1 or TRBD2 (5 bases each). CDR3 length equals 12 residues. V dropped 5 bases and J dropped 13 bases, with 18 bases sitting between them. Germline assignment: CDR1 SEHNR and CDR2 FQNEAQ (reference sequence). The CDR3 DNA follows: TGTGCCAGCAGCCCCGTAGGGGAGACGGTTTACTTC. It yields the protein CASSPVGETVYF.

The chain recombines TRBV20-1 with TRBJ1-5, with no clear D. The CDR3 is 14 residues long. V dropped 1 base and J dropped 7 bases, with 14 bases sitting between them. CDR1 DFQATT and CDR2 SNEGSKA come from the germline V gene (reference sequence). The CDR3, as DNA: TGCAGTGCTAGAGTCGTCGGGTCTAGCCAGCCCCAGCATTTT. This codes for CSARVVGSSQPQHF.

In this sample, this clonotype turned up a few times. The chain couples TRBV10-3 to TRBJ2-7; D not resolved. V lost 9 bases and J lost 0, with 18 bases in between. Germline V gene lookup returns CDR1 ENHRY and CDR2 SYGVKD. The CDR3 has 15 residues. The CDR3 DNA follows: TGTGCCATGTCCGACATCCCTAAGACCTCCTACGAGCAGTACTTC. Translating gives CAMSDIPKTSYEQYF.

Many counts were recorded for this clonotype. The rearrangement links TRBV25-1 to TRBJ2-2; D gene unclear. The germline CDR1 and CDR2 sequences are MGHDK and SYGVNS. The CDR3 has 11 residues. Trimming left V 2 bases short and J 5 bases short, with 0 bases between. CDR3 amino acids: CASSETGELFF. CDR3 coding DNA: TGTGCCAGCAGTGAAACCGGGGAGCTGTTTTTT.

The chain joins TRBV10-3 to TRBJ1-1; D is unresolved. Trimming shortened V by 2 bases and J by 3 bases, and 16 bases separated the two germline ends. The CDR3 runs 16 residues. CDR1 is ENHRY, CDR2 SYGVKD, per germline. For the CDR3, the DNA is TGTGCCATCAGTGAGCGGTTACCGGGCCTGTACACTGAAGCTTTCTTT. This codes for CAISERLPGLYTEAFF.

The chain has TRBV7-2 and TRBJ2-1, with 15 nucleotides matching TRBD2. With V trimmed by 5 bases and J by 9 bases, 14 bases remained unmatched. The CDR3 runs to 18 residues. CDR1 is SGHTA and CDR2 is FQGNSA in the germline V gene. Here the CDR3 reads CASSPEIRTSGREGEQFF. CDR3 nucleotides: TGTGCCAGCAGCCCCGAAATAAGGACTAGCGGGAGGGAGGGTGAGCAGTTCTTC.

The rearrangement links TRBV9 to TRBJ2-7; TRBD2 matches at 8 bases. Trimming took 0 bases from V and 0 from J; bases not matched to a gene: 5. The CDR3 extends over 16 amino acids. Germline lookup yields CDR1 SGDLS and CDR2 YYNGEE. The CDR3 DNA follows: TGTGCCAGCAGCGTAGGGTTAAGCGGGAGCTCCTACGAGCAGTACTTC. This gives the protein CASSVGLSGSSYEQYF.